Presented here are 24 T cell receptor beta chains from one specimen sequenced in a study of shared clonotypes between healthy human individuals (TCRdb year 2020). The protocol used for the library was the immunoSEQ multiplex PCR assay. This is the immuneACCESS table as TCRdb keeps it, with only in-frame sequences that have V and J called. A part of the clones is gone; compared with another copy, unresolved V genes explain less than half, and the rest is unexplained. The sample data list a few million clones, and 90% to 97% of these were observed just once. In total, the top ten clones hold roughly 0.13% of the sample. Sequencing was carried out using naive CD4+ T cells sorted from blood. The intended sense of this specimen's cell subset or site label: CD45RA+ positively selected. These receptors originate from a man younger than 30 in good health.

J is TRBJ1-2 and V is TRBV6-1; tentatively, D is TRBD1 (6 bases). Germline V gives CDR1 MNHNS, CDR2 SASEGT. This CDR3 spans 16 amino acids. Between the trimmed V and J ends, which lost 0 bases and 4 bases, there was a span of 15 bases. The CDR3 region has the DNA TGTGCCAGCAGTGAAGCGCTTACAGGGTTGGCCTATGGCTACACCTTC. Protein product: CASSEALTGLAYGYTF.

This chain links TRBV11-2 with TRBJ1-2; D unresolved. The V and J ends lost 5 bases and 4 bases respectively, with 14 bases between them. CDR1 SGHAT and CDR2 FQNNGV come from the germline V gene. The CDR3 consists of 14 residues. The CDR3 DNA reads TGTGCCAGCAGCACTGCTGTAAACTCCTATGGCTACACCTTC. Residues: CASSTAVNSYGYTF.

V usage is TRBV6-1 and J usage is TRBJ2-3; 7 bases map to TRBD2. The CDR3 consists of 11 residues. Looked up from germline, CDR1 is MNHNS and CDR2 is SASEGT. The J segment lost 8 bases and the V segment lost 4 bases, leaving 0 bases of the junction unmatched. In nucleotides, the CDR3 is TGTGCCAGCAGTGCGGGGGGTACGCAGTATTTT. This codes for CASSAGGTQYF.

The chain recombines TRBV7-9 with TRBJ2-7; TRBD2 agrees at 9 bases. CDR1 and CDR2 (germline): SEHNR, FQNEAQ (reference sequence). The CDR3 runs to 14 residues. V gave up 5 bases and J gave up 6 bases; unmatched junction bases: 8. CDR3 sequence: CASSGSGGAFEQYF. The CDR3 nucleotides are TGTGCCAGCAGCGGTAGCGGGGGTGCCTTCGAGCAGTACTTC.

V gene TRBV12-1 combines with J gene TRBJ1-4; the DNA was not compared with TRBD1, the D call given in the table. TRBV12-1 is flagged as a pseudogene. CDR3 length equals 15 residues. CDR3 nucleotides: TGTGCCAGCAGCTTCCCCAGGGCAGTTAATGAAAAACTGTTTTTT. It yields the protein CASSFPRAVNEKLFF.

The chain carries TRBV6-1 and TRBJ2-7, with D possibly TRBD1 on 5 matching bases. V lost 2 bases and J lost 3, with 14 bases in between. The V gene's germline CDR1 is MNHNS and CDR2 SASEGT. The CDR3 contains 15 residues. For the CDR3, the DNA is TGTGCCAGCAGTGAAACGGCAGGGCCCCTCTACGAGCAGTACTTC. Protein sequence: CASSETAGPLYEQYF.

The chain uses TRBV7-9 and TRBJ1-3; 10 positions agree with TRBD1. V was pared by 3 bases and J by 3 bases, with 8 bases of the junction left unmatched. Germline V CDR1 and CDR2: SEHNR, FQNEAQ (reference sequence). This CDR3 is built from 17 residues. The CDR3 loop is CASSFGTGEFGGNTIYF. CDR3 nucleotides: TGTGCCAGCAGCTTCGGGACAGGGGAATTCGGTGGAAACACCATATATTTT.

The count of this clone is one. The chain carries TRBV9 and TRBJ1-1; D possibly corresponds to TRBD1 (6 bases). The CDR3 is 14 amino acids. The germline V gene has CDR1 SGDLS and CDR2 YYNGEE. The V end was cut by 6 bases, the J end by 4 bases, with 16 bases between. The CDR3 protein is CASNRGPGGTEAFF. The DNA for the CDR3 is TGTGCCAGCAATCGGGGGCCTGGGGGCACTGAAGCTTTCTTT.

The chain is built from TRBV4-2 and TRBJ2-1; 12 nucleotides line up with TRBD2. V was clipped by 0 bases and J by 4 bases; unmatched bases: 7. This CDR3 is 18 amino acids long. CDR1 and CDR2 (germline): LGHNA, YNFKEQ. CDR3 region: CASSQELLAGGFYNEQFF. CDR3 DNA sequence: TGTGCCAGCAGCCAAGAATTACTAGCGGGGGGCTTTTACAATGAGCAGTTCTTC.

This chain uses TRBV28 with TRBJ1-5; unclear D gene. The germline gives CDR1 MDHEN, CDR2 SYDVKM. The CDR3 covers 10 residues. Trimming took off 5 bases at V and 9 bases at J, with 5 bases between the two ends. The CDR3 sequence is CASSDRPQHF. For the CDR3, the DNA is TGTGCCAGCAGTGATCGGCCCCAGCATTTT. The variable domain in full, with the rest retrieved from reference TRBV28 and TRBJ1-5, is DVKVTQSSRYLVKRTGEKVFLECVQDMDHENMFWYRQDPGLGLRLIYFSYDVKMKEKGDIPEGYSVSREKKERFSLILESASTNQTSMYLCASSDRPQHFGDGTRLSIL.

The J gene is TRBJ2-6, the V gene TRBV4-3, with no clear D. CDR1 LGHNA and CDR2 YSLEER come from the germline V gene. The CDR3 totals 16 residues. V was shortened by 0 bases and J by 0 bases, with 6 bases between the two germline ends. CDR3 sequence reads: CASSQDGRSGANVLTF. The CDR3 region has the DNA TGCGCCAGCAGCCAAGATGGCCGCTCTGGGGCCAACGTCCTGACTTTC.

The chain recombines TRBV7-9 with TRBJ2-1; tentative D call: TRBD2 (6 bases). Germline CDR1 SEHNR, CDR2 FQNEAQ (reference sequence). V lost 1 base to trimming and J lost 2 bases, with 12 bases between them. The CDR3 is made up of 16 amino acids. DNA for the CDR3: TGTGCCAGCAGCTTAGTCAGCGGGCGGCCCTACAATGAGCAGTTCTTC. Amino acids: CASSLVSGRPYNEQFF.

About this clone: The same CDR3 arises from other DNA sequences in this sample as well. This chain links TRBV10-3 with TRBJ1-1, with D tentatively TRBD1 (5 bases). CDR3 length equals 13 residues. V gave up 5 bases and J gave up 3 bases, with 10 bases separating them. Germline CDR1 reads ENHRY; CDR2 reads SYGVKD. CDR3 nucleotide sequence: TGTGCCATCAGTCCGGCGGGGGACACTGAAGCTTTCTTT. Its translation: CAISPAGDTEAFF.

Notes on this clone: This CDR3 is also generated by other DNA sequences in the sample. V is TRBV5-1 and J is TRBJ2-5; D is tentatively TRBD1 or TRBD2 (5 bases each). Germline CDR1 and CDR2: SGHRS and YFSETQ. The CDR3 length is 13 residues. Trimming took 7 bases from V and 2 from J, leaving 12 bases between them. The CDR3 sequence is CASSRDGQETQYF. The CDR3, as DNA: TGCGCCAGCTCCCGGGACGGTCAAGAGACCCAGTACTTC.

The chain joins TRBV28 to TRBJ2-5; TRBD1 might be the D (6 bases). The CDR3 covers 15 residues. CDR1 is MDHEN and CDR2 is SYDVKM in the germline V gene. The V end was cut by 5 bases, the J end by 6 bases, with 19 bases between. The CDR3 reads CASSRIQGAGKTQYF. In DNA, the CDR3 is TGTGCCAGCAGTCGCATACAGGGTGCCGGGAAGACCCAGTACTTC.

The DNA of the CDR3 is TGCGCCAGCAGCCGACGCAATAGTTGGGGCACAGATACGCAGTATTTT. Translated: CASSRRNSWGTDTQYF. The rearrangement joins TRBV4-1 to TRBJ2-3; no clear D. CDR1 and CDR2 from the germline V gene are MGHRA and YSYEKL. The CDR3 length is 16 residues. Deletions cut 4 bases from V and 1 base from J, with 15 bases between.

Comments on this clone: This specimen includes other DNA sequences encoding the same CDR3. The V gene is TRBV7-9, the J gene TRBJ2-7; D is unclear. Germline V gene data show CDR1 as SEHNR and CDR2 as FQNEAQ (reference sequence). The CDR3 is 12 residues long. Trimming took 4 bases from V and 2 from J, leaving 6 bases between them. In nucleotides, the CDR3 is TGTGCCAGCAGCTCGGGTGCCTACGAGCAGTACTTC. Translation gives CASSSGAYEQYF.

As to this clone: Other DNA sequences in this sample translate to the same CDR3. The genes are TRBV5-1 and TRBJ2-5; 12 bases agree with TRBD2. V gave up 2 bases and J gave up 2 bases; unmatched junction bases: 4. The CDR3 length is 16 residues. Germline values: CDR1 SGHRS, CDR2 YFSETQ. The CDR3 spells CASSFGTSGLQETQYF. For the CDR3, the DNA is TGCGCCAGCAGCTTCGGGACTAGCGGGCTGCAAGAGACCCAGTACTTC.

This clone was seen a single time. The chain couples TRBV29-1 to TRBJ2-3, with D possibly being TRBD1 (5 bases). Germline lookup yields CDR1 SQVTM and CDR2 ANQGSEA. CDR3 length: 15 residues. V was trimmed by 0 bases and J by 5 bases, leaving 15 bases between them. The CDR3 DNA reads as TGCAGCGTTGAAGATCCGGCCCAAGGGGAAGATACGCAGTATTTT. Its protein product is CSVEDPAQGEDTQYF.

J is TRBJ2-7 and V is TRBV6-1; a possible D gene is TRBD1 (6 bases). Germline CDR1 and CDR2: MNHNS and SASEGT. There are 14 residues in the CDR3. V dropped 7 bases and J dropped 3 bases, with 16 bases sitting between them. DNA for the CDR3: TGTGCCAGCACTGGGGCAGGGGTTATCTACGAGCAGTACTTC. Translated: CASTGAGVIYEQYF.

The chain recombines TRBV10-1 with TRBJ2-3, with TRBD1 identical over 7 bases. The CDR3 is made up of 16 amino acids. Germline lookup yields CDR1 WNHNN and CDR2 SYGVQD (reference sequence). With 2 bases clipped from V and 2 bases from J, the junction kept 7 bases outside the gene matches. The CDR3 sequence: CASSEARRGTTDTQYF. In DNA form, the CDR3 reads TGCGCCAGCAGTGAGGCCCGCAGGGGGACCACAGATACGCAGTATTTT.

The V call is TRBV2, the J call TRBJ2-7; perhaps TRBD1 as D (6 bases). V shed 4 bases and J shed 0 bases, with 7 bases lying between them. The V gene's germline CDR1 is SNHLY and CDR2 FYNNEI. CDR3 length equals 13 residues. CDR3: CASSAQGSYEQYF. CDR3 bases: TGTGCCAGCAGTGCACAGGGCTCCTACGAGCAGTACTTC.

The V call is TRBV27, the J call TRBJ1-6; D is possibly TRBD1 (6 bases). Trimming pared 4 bases from V and 6 bases from J, leaving 16 bases between. Germline values: CDR1 MNHEY, CDR2 SMNVEV (reference sequence). This CDR3 is 16 amino acids long. The CDR3 DNA sequence: TGTGCCAGCAGTTCCACAACGCTGGGGGCTAATTCACCCCTCCACTTT. Translating gives CASSSTTLGANSPLHF.

CDR3 sequence reads: CASTSRGSTDTQYF. CDR3 nucleotides: TGTGCCAGCACCTCGAGGGGAAGCACAGATACGCAGTATTTT. The rearrangement uses TRBV6-1 and TRBJ2-3; perhaps D is TRBD1 or TRBD2 (5 bases each). CDR3 length equals 14 residues. V was pared by 7 bases and J by 0 bases, with 11 bases between. CDR1 and CDR2 from the germline V gene are MNHNS and SASEGT.